These T cell receptor beta chains were read from a single sample in a study of response to subunit inactivated influenza vaccine. MiXCR, applied by TCRdb to the RT-PCR reads, yields one record per CDR3 protein. The data show about 780,000 distinct CDR3 sequences, less than 20% seen once. Specimen: PBMCs from blood, collected roughly 5 days after vaccination. The receptor set was obtained from a middle-aged man who received an inactivated influenza vaccine. Each CDR3 is given with its conserved first and last residue.

V gene,CDR3 protein
TRBV20-1,CTAHLAGVHEQFF
TRBV29-1,CSVHRAWGQQYF
TRBV7-2,CASSPWGVGETQYF
TRBV5-1,CASSLVLGAPTGYTF
TRBV2,CASGQGRSQPQHF
TRBV10-3,CAISDRLLAVVSTDTQYF
TRBV12-3/TRBV12-4,CASKRGQGHYYEQYF
TRBV12-3/TRBV12-4,CATSLIYPGGYTF
TRBV5-1,CASSGTGLSYEQYF
TRBV20-1,CSARGRLAGGPTRNEQFF
TRBV7-9,CASSLEMVTGELFF
TRBV20-1,CSAGIGTPNQPQHF
TRBV24-1,CATSDNHGRTYNEQFF
TRBV5-8,CASSLFQGAVENTEAFF
TRBV9,CASSGAGSSYEQYF
TRBV14,CASSQSRMDRAQYF
TRBV28,CASLAGPRTDTQYF
TRBV5-1,CASSEGVTEASF
TRBV6-2/TRBV6-3,CASSYRWEAELFTDTQYF
TRBV20-1,CSATQQAGAGETQYF
TRBV3-1,CASSEAGGRNYGYTF
TRBV7-9,CASSGGTSGRTDTQYF
TRBV7-2,CASIPPRVLGADTQYF
TRBV7-7,CASSTGPEETQYF
TRBV6-2/TRBV6-3,CASRRQTGVPFQPQHF
TRBV20-1,CSARDLRTSDHNEQFF
TRBV20-1,CSARGTTVYYEQYF
TRBV10-1,CASSERVVGHEQFF
TRBV27,CASSFAGSTDTQYF
TRBV27,CASSLSGRSSGANVLTF
TRBV7-2,CASSERGQTYEQYF
TRBV7-2,CASSYGTSNQPQHF
TRBV7-2,CASSLSLRGNQETQYF
TRBV12-3/TRBV12-4,CASSRRGFSTDTQYF
TRBV7-8,CASSLIPGQGISTDTQYF
TRBV12-3/TRBV12-4,CASRTTGVDTEAFF
TRBV12-3/TRBV12-4,CASSSGGGGDTEAFF
TRBV12-3/TRBV12-4,CASSPRASSYNEQFF
TRBV7-2,CASAQQGSGSPLHF
TRBV12-3/TRBV12-4,CASSFKSSASGNTIYF
TRBV5-1,CASSPGQGVGSGANVLTF
TRBV12-3/TRBV12-4,CASSSTRTGELFF
TRBV6-2/TRBV6-3,CASRSGGTDTQYF
TRBV29-1,CSVILSGQGASYEQYF
TRBV7-2,CASSLWQGAVETQYF
TRBV11-2,CASSSPRDRGIEQYF
TRBV20-1,CSAPSPGGRDYGYTF
TRBV12-3/TRBV12-4,CASSIPGTANTEAFF
TRBV18,CASSPPMAPEGQYF
TRBV11-1,CASSVTSFYNEQFF
TRBV4-3,CASSQDVVGGYGYTF
TRBV20-1,CSARGLAGTQYF
TRBV12-3/TRBV12-4,CASSLSPRGNEQFF